This T cell receptor (beta chain) stems from a study of CDR3 diversity in severe acne. TCRdb itself ran the PCR reads through MiXCR, one entry per CDR3 protein. The sample includes about 85,000 distinct CDR3 sequences, 45% to 55% of them seen just once. Germline CDR1 and CDR2: MGHDK and SYGVNS. This CDR3 has 14 amino acids. The V end was cut by 6 bases, the J end by 4 bases, with 13 bases between. Sequences were obtained from blood. This rearrangement joins TRBV25-1 to TRBJ1-5, with D perhaps matching TRBD1 (6 bases). This sequence was found in a male donor in good health, serving as a control. The CDR3 DNA reads as TGTGCCAGCAGCGTATCAGGGGCGAATCAGCCCCAGCATTTT. Protein: CASSVSGANQPQHF.